What follows are 8 T cell receptor beta chains derived from one specimen sequenced in a study of chronic HIV infection and antiretroviral therapy. TCRdb processed the 5' RACE reads anew with MiXCR; each CDR3 protein has one entry. Among tens of thousands of distinct CDR3 sequences listed, 8% to 10% were seen once. The sample taken for sequencing was peripheral blood. Receptor source: an adult who had HIV and had not received antiretroviral therapy, or was an uninfected healthy control (not recorded which).

The chain combines TRBV29-1 with TRBJ2-2; D not certain. The germline gives CDR1 SQVTM, CDR2 ANQGSEA. The CDR3 has 12 residues. V was trimmed by 6 bases and J by 2 bases, leaving 7 bases between them. CDR3: CSVRKNTGELFF. The CDR3 DNA sequence: TGCAGCGTGAGGAAAAACACCGGGGAGCTGTTTTTT.

J is TRBJ1-1 and V is TRBV20-1; the match to TRBD1 covers 10 bases. With V trimmed by 1 base and J by 3 bases, 5 bases remained unmatched. CDR3 length: 15 residues. The V gene's germline CDR1 is DFQATT and CDR2 SNEGSKA (reference sequence). The CDR3 bases are TGCAGTGCTAGAGCTCCGGGACAGGGGCACACTGAAGCTTTCTTT. The encoded protein is CSARAPGQGHTEAFF.

J is TRBJ2-5 and V is TRBV2, with D unresolved. V dropped 6 bases and J dropped 5 bases, with 4 bases sitting between them. The germline V gene has CDR1 SNHLY and CDR2 FYNNEI. There are 10 residues in the CDR3. CDR3 protein: CASRGETQYF. Here the CDR3 DNA reads TGTGCCAGCAGGGGTGAGACCCAGTACTTC.

The chain carries TRBV28 and TRBJ2-3, with D perhaps matching TRBD1 or TRBD2 (5 bases each). Looked up from germline, CDR1 is MDHEN and CDR2 is SYDVKM. The CDR3 length is 12 residues. V dropped 8 bases and J dropped 6 bases, with 12 bases sitting between them. The CDR3 sequence: CASDARDDTQYF. CDR3 in DNA: TGTGCCAGCGATGCCCGGGACGATACGCAGTATTTT.

A note on this clonotype: A much larger clone is a single base away; this may be a read error. The chain uses TRBV9 and TRBJ1-1; TRBD1 might be the D (5 bases). CDR1 is SGDLS and CDR2 is YYNGEE in the germline V gene. CDR3 length equals 15 residues. DNA for the CDR3: TGTGCCAACAGCGAAAGAGGAGGGGAGAGCGCTGAAGCTTTCTTT. Amino acid sequence: CANSERGGESAEAFF.

A note on this clonotype: A much larger clone lies a single base off, so this may be a read error. V and J are TRBV2 and TRBJ1-4; TRBD1 might be the D (5 bases). V was clipped by 4 bases and J by 8 bases, with 11 bases between them. Germline V CDR1 and CDR2: SNHLY, FYNNEI. CDR3 length: 13 amino acids. CDR3 nucleotides: TGTGCCAGCAGTGTTCAGGGTATGGAAAAACTGTTTTTT. This codes for CASSVQGMEKLFF.

The chain couples TRBV5-6 to TRBJ2-3; D perhaps matches TRBD1 (5 bases). CDR1 and CDR2 (germline): SGHDT, YYEEEE. The CDR3 loop spans 15 amino acids. V lost 0 bases, J lost 3 bases, and 11 bases lay in between. CDR3 protein: CASSLGGAGTDTQYF. In nucleotides, the CDR3 is TGTGCCAGCAGCTTGGGGGGCGCCGGGACAGATACGCAGTATTTT. The variable domain in full, with the rest retrieved from reference TRBV5-6 and TRBJ2-3, is DAGVTQSPTHLIKTRGQQVTLRCSPKSGHDTVSWYQQALGQGPQFIFQYYEEEERQRGNFPDRFSGHQFPNYSSELNVNALLLGDSALYLCASSLGGAGTDTQYFGPGTRLTVL.

J is TRBJ2-5 and V is TRBV28; 11 positions agree with TRBD1. Germline CDR1 reads MDHEN; CDR2 reads SYDVKM. This CDR3 has 14 amino acids. V was pared by 5 bases and J by 5 bases, with 4 bases of the junction left unmatched. CDR3 nucleotides: TGTGCCAGCAGTACGGACAGGGGGCTTGAGACCCAGTACTTC. Amino acids: CASSTDRGLETQYF.